This T cell receptor beta chain was sequenced during a study of T-cell reconstitution after alpha-beta-depleted transplantation in children. Broader study findings: Newly produced T cells mostly provided counts and TCRbeta diversity after one year, as hyperexpanded clones declined. In patients about two months after transplant, alpha-beta T cells reportedly arose from several hundred expanded graft clones. Some patients' high day-60 TCRbeta diversity was traced to surviving recipient T cells and thymic progenitors.

Unique molecular identifiers featured in how the TCRbeta library was prepared. TCRdb reanalysed the PCR reads using MiXCR and keeps one entry per CDR3 protein. In the table there are fewer than 550,000 distinct CDR3 sequences, 9.5% to 12% of which are singletons. This clonotype has at least ten counts. The target antigen is unknown. This CDR3 has 12 amino acids. CDR1 SQVTM and CDR2 ANQGSEA come from the germline V gene. Trimming left V 4 bases short and J 2 bases short, with 8 bases between. The source is a female patient between 2 and 15 years old who had a stem cell transplant for aplastic anemia, so the T cells may come from the graft donor. The sample here was PBMCs, mostly from graft donor cells, taken 180 days after TCRalphabeta/CD19-depleted stem cell transplant. The chain couples TRBV29-1 to TRBJ2-5, with TRBD1 as a possible D gene (6 bases). CDR3 nucleotides: TGCAGCGTTGTGAGGGGGCAAGAGACCCAGTACTTC. It codes for CSVVRGQETQYF.